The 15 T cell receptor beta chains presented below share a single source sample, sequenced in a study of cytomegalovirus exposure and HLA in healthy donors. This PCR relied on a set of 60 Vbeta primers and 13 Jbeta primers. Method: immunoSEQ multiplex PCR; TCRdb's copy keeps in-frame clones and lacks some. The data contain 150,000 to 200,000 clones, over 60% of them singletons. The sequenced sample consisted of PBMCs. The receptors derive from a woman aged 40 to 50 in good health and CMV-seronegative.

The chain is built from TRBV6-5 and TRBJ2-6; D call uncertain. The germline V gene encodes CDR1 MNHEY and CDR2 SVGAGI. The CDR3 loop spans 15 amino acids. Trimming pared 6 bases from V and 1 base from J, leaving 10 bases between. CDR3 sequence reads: CASRATVSGANVLTF. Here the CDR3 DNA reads TGTGCCAGCAGGGCTACAGTTTCTGGGGCCAACGTCCTGACTTTC.

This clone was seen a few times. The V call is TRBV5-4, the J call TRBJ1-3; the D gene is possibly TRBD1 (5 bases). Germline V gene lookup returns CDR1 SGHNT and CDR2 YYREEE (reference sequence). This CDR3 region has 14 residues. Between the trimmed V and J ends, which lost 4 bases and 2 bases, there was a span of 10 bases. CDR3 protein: CASSPGQTGNTIYF. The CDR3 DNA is TGTGCCAGCAGCCCTGGACAAACTGGAAACACCATATATTTT.

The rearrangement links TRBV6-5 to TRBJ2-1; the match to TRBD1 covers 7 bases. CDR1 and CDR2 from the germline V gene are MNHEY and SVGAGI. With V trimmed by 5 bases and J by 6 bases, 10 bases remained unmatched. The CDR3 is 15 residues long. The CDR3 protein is CASSTGTVKANEQFF. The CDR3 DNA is TGTGCCAGCAGTACAGGGACAGTCAAAGCCAATGAGCAGTTCTTC.

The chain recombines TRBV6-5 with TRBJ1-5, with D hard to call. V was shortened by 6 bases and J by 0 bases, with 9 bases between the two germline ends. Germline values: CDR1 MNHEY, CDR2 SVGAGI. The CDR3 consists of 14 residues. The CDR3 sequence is CASSHRDSNQPQHF. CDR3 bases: TGTGCCAGCAGCCACCGGGATAGCAATCAGCCCCAGCATTTT.

CDR3 nucleotides: TGTGCCAGCAGCTCTGGCGGACTAGCGGGGGTTGCCAAAAACATTCAGTACTTC. It is translated as CASSSGGLAGVAKNIQYF. This chain links TRBV5-4 with TRBJ2-4, with 13 bases matching TRBD2. CDR1 and CDR2 from the germline V gene are SGHNT and YYREEE (reference sequence). The CDR3 runs to 18 residues. The trim removed 3 bases at V and 1 base at J, leaving 7 bases unmatched.

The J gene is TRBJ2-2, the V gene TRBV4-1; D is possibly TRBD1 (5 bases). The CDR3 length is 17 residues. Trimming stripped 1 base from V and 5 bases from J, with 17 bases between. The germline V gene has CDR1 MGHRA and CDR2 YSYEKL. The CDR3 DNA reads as TGCGCCAGCAGCCAAGGCTTCTGGACACCTGCGACCGGGGAGCTGTTTTTT. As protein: CASSQGFWTPATGELFF.

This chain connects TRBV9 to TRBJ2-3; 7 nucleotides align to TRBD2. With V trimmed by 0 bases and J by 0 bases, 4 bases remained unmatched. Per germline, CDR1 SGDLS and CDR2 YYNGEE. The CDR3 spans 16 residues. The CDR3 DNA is TGTGCCAGCAGCGTAGCTGGCGGGAGTAGCACAGATACGCAGTATTTT. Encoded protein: CASSVAGGSSTDTQYF. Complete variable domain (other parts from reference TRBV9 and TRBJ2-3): DSGVTQTPKHLITATGQRVTLRCSPRSGDLSVYWYQQSLDQGLQFLIQYYNGEERAKGNILERFSAQQFPDLHSELNLSSLELGDSALYFCASSVAGGSSTDTQYFGPGTRLTVL.

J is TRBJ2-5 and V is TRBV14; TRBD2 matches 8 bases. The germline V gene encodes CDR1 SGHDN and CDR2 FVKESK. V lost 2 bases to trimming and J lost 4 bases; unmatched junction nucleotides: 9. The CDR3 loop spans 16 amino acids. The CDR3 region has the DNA TGTGCCAGCAGCCAAATGGTAGCGGGGATCGGAGAGACCCAGTACTTC. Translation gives CASSQMVAGIGETQYF.

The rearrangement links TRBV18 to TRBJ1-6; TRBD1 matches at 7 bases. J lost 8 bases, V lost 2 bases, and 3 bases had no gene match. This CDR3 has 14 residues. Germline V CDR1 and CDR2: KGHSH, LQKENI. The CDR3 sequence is CASSPTQGDSPLHF. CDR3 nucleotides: TGTGCCAGCTCACCAACGCAGGGGGATTCACCCCTCCACTTT. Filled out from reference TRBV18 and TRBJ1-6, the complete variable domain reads NAGVMQNPRHLVRRRGQEARLRCSPMKGHSHVYWYRQLPEEGLKFMVYLQKENIIDESGMPKERFSAEFPKEGPSILRIQQVVRGDSAAYFCASSPTQGDSPLHFGNGTRLTVT.

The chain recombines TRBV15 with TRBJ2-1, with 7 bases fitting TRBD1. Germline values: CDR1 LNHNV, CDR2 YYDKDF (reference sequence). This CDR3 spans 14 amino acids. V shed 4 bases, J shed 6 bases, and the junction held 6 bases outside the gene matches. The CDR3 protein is CATSTYRGLNEQFF. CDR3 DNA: TGTGCCACCAGCACATACAGGGGCCTCAATGAGCAGTTCTTC.

DNA for the CDR3: TGTGCCAGCTCACTTTCAGGTCCTAAGACTGAAGCTTTCTTT. It yields the protein CASSLSGPKTEAFF. The chain uses TRBV18 and TRBJ1-1, with D unclear. The CDR3 runs 14 residues. Trimming pared 4 bases from V and 5 bases from J, leaving 14 bases between. Looked up from germline, CDR1 is KGHSH and CDR2 is LQKENI.

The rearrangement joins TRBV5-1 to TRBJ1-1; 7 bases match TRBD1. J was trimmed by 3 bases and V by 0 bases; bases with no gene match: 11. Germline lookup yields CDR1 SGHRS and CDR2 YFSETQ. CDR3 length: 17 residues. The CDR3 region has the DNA TGCGCCAGCAGCTTGGGACAGGGTTGGGGTCGAGACACTGAAGCTTTCTTT. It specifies CASSLGQGWGRDTEAFF.

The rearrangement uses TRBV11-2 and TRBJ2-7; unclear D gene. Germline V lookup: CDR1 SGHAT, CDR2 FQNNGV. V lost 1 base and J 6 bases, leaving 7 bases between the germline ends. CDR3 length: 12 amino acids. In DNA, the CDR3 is TGTGCCAGCAGCTTAGCTAGAGTCGAGCAGTACTTC. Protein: CASSLARVEQYF.

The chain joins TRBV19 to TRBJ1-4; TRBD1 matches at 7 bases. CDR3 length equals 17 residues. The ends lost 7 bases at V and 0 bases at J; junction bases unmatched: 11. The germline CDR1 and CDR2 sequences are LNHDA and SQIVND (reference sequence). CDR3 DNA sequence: TGTGCCAGTAAAAAAGACAGGGAAGGAACAACTAATGAAAAACTGTTTTTT. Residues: CASKKDREGTTNEKLFF.

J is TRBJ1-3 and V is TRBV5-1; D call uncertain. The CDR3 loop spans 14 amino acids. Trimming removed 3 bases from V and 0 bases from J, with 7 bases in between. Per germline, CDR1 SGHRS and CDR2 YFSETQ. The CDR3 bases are TGCGCCAGCAGCTACGGGAGCTCTGGAAACACCATATATTTT. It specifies CASSYGSSGNTIYF. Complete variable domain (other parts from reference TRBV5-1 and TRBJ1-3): KAGVTQTPRYLIKTRGQQVTLSCSPISGHRSVSWYQQTPGQGLQFLFEYFSETQRNKGNFPGRFSGRQFSNSRSEMNVSTLELGDSALYLCASSYGSSGNTIYFGEGSWLTVV.